The rows below give T cell receptor beta chains drawn from one sample of a study of T cells after yellow fever vaccination. TCRdb re-called the 5' RACE reads through MiXCR, storing one row per CDR3 protein. The sample holds a few hundred thousand distinct CDR3 sequences; approximately 4.2% are singletons and the top ten take roughly a quarter. The specimen was PBMCs, collected 5 days after the yellow fever booster vaccination. The receptors shown here come from a man aged 18 to 29 who received the YFV17D yellow fever vaccine. Both conserved end residues are part of each CDR3. A D gene is named only where the DNA matches it firmly. Not all rows give a size; the values are once, few, many and, for expanded clones, a class.

TRBD1,TRBJ1-1,TRBV25-1,few,TGTGCCAGCAGTGAACCGGGACAGGGGGGGAACACTGAAGCTTTCTTT,CASSEPGQGGNTEAFF
.,TRBJ1-1,TRBV12-3/TRBV12-4,many,TGTGCCAGCAGGTTGATGAACACTGAAGCTTTCTTT,CASRLMNTEAFF
.,TRBJ1-5,TRBV3-1,many,TGTGCCAGCAGCCTACGGGACGGCAATCAGCCCCAGCATTTT,CASSLRDGNQPQHF
.,TRBJ1-5,TRBV12-3/TRBV12-4,many,TGTGCCAGCAGTCCCTGGGACCTACGGGAAAGCAATCAGCCCCAGCATTTT,CASSPWDLRESNQPQHF
.,TRBJ2-4,TRBV3-1,.,TGTGCCAGCAGCCAAGGAAACTACATTCAGTACTTC,CASSQGNYIQYF
.,TRBJ2-7,TRBV5-1,many,TGCGCCAGCAGCTTCTCGACAGGAACCTACGAGCAGTACTTC,CASSFSTGTYEQYF
.,TRBJ2-7,TRBV20-1,many,TGCAGTGCTAGAGCGGCGCAGATGCCTACCTACGAGCAGTACTTC,CSARAAQMPTYEQYF
TRBD1,TRBJ2-3,TRBV24-1,.,TGTGCCACCAGTGATCGGGGACAGGGGAGCACAGATACGCAGTATTTT,CATSDRGQGSTDTQYF
TRBD2,TRBJ2-3,TRBV20-1,few,TGCAGTGCCAGCGACCTACTAGCGGGGGAATGGACAGATACGCAGTATTTT,CSASDLLAGEWTDTQYF
TRBD1,TRBJ1-2,TRBV5-1,few,TGCGCCAGCAGCTCCGCCGGGACAGGCCCGTGGGGCTACACCTTC,CASSSAGTGPWGYTF
TRBD1,TRBJ1-1,TRBV7-2,.,TGTGCCAGCAGCCACCGAACGACAGGGATGGAAGCTTTCTTT,CASSHRTTGMEAFF
TRBD1,TRBJ1-1,TRBV12-3/TRBV12-4,few,TGTGCCAGCAGTTTGGGGCAAGGGGGCGTCACTGAAGCTTTCTTT,CASSLGQGGVTEAFF
.,TRBJ2-6,TRBV5-4,many,TGTGCCAGCAGCTTGGGGCAGACTGGGGCCAACGTCCTGACTTTC,CASSLGQTGANVLTF
.,TRBJ2-5,TRBV4-3,many,TGCGCCAGCAGCCAACTGGAAGGTCGGCGAGAGACCCAGTACTTC,CASSQLEGRRETQYF
.,TRBJ2-7,TRBV7-6,many,TGTGCCAGCAGCTTTAGGACATCAAGCTCCTACGAGCAGTACTTC,CASSFRTSSSYEQYF
.,TRBJ1-1,TRBV18,.,TGTGCCAGCTCACTCCAGGGACGTAGGACTGAAGCTTTCTTT,CASSLQGRRTEAFF